This TCR beta chain was retrieved from a study of T cell responses to AZD1222 COVID-19 vaccine (dated by TCRdb to about 2021). Regarding the complete study: AZD1222 recipients given second doses at about 4 weeks or at about 12 weeks were pooled, since spike-specific TCR depth and breadth were not found to differ between the two schedules. TCR sequencing was performed for fewer than 250 trial participants, of whom about 200 were given two doses of AZD1222 and approximately 26 were given two doses of MenACWY control vaccine. Trial participants were enrolled by age into 18-55, 56-69 and 70-plus year subgroups, with around 150, 28 and 57 TCR-sequenced participants respectively.

Of note for this clone: Its antigen is unknown. The sample holds no much larger clone one base away, and base qualities are not on file.

From cysteine to phenylalanine, the CDR3 is 15 amino acids long. Of all the DNA, just the CDR3 is kept, 45 bases in frame from base 1. Trimmed from V: 2 bases; trimmed from J: 4 bases; junction bases lacking a gene match: 7. The germline V gene encodes CDR1 LNHDA and CDR2 SQIVND (reference sequence). The time point label for this specimen denotes: baseline before first vaccination. Samples from vaccinated people were obtained from the UK trials COV001 and COV002, which included a single-blind randomized controlled phase 2/3 trial of AZD1222 (ChAdOx1 nCoV-19) in healthy adults. For TCRbeta chain sequencing, PBMC samples were collected from trial participants at day 0 and at day 28 after the second dose. Results the study describes overall, beyond this receptor: Conclusions about previously exposed vaccinees are limited, since just a handful of AZD1222 recipients were seropositive for SARS-CoV-2 at baseline. The 56-69-year group was small, and its depth increase did not reach significance, likely because of low power. After two AZD1222 doses, spike-specific TCR breadth and depth were significantly higher than at day 0 and than in MenACWY recipients. Reportedly, close to half of the unique spike-specific TCRs recognized epitopes lying outside the regions that are mutated in the B.1.351 and B.1.1.7 variants. Participants were mostly white British and included more females than males, and it was suggested by the authors that clonal diversity may have been underestimated. Because no day 14 peak-response samples were available, the repertoires could be characterized only after the peak T cell response. The vaccine-associated CD4 TCRs covered the entire spike protein, and the dominant responses fell in regions 160-218 and 743-854.

The CDR3 regions of human TCRbeta chains were analyzed by immunosequencing. Per the authors' processing: TCRs in the repertoires were compared against a reference library of SARS-CoV-2-specific TCRs that had been generated with the MIRA antigen-specificity platform. Breadth was defined as the fraction of unique TCRs that were SARS-CoV-2-associated, and depth was defined as the fraction of total T cells that were SARS-CoV-2-associated. Using the MIRA data, each spike-specific TCR was assigned both to the spike region to which the TCR was reactive and to a CD4 or CD8 class. Log10-transformed breadth and depth values were compared by one-way ANOVA with Sidak's multiple comparisons tests. In TCRdb, the immuneACCESS table is reduced to in-frame sequences with V and J assigned. These tables do not hold every clone; where another copy was compared, an unresolved V gene accounts for under half, and the others remain unexplained. V and J calls and clone size are as listed in that table; D and trimming were resolved from the DNA. The sample table records 75,000 to 90,000 clones; 90% to 95% of these occur just once. The ten top clones hold roughly 4.8% of the sample.

Material: peripheral blood, obtained on day 0 of AZD1222 vaccination. This receptor chain uses TRBV19 and TRBJ2-5; 7 nucleotides in the junction match TRBD1. This sequence was found in an adult in good health. The CDR3 loop reads CASSIMETGRETQYF. The nucleotide sequence is given as TGTGCCAGTAGTATAATGGAGACAGGGCGAGAGACCCAGTACTTC.